One sample yielded the 20 T cell receptor beta chains listed below, sequenced in a study of T-cell reconstitution after alpha-beta-depleted transplantation in children. Unique molecular identifiers were used to barcode this TCRbeta library. TCRdb called the PCR reads again in MiXCR, with one record for every CDR3 protein. Found here are about 340,000 distinct CDR3 sequences, 9% to 12% of them singletons; the top ten hold around 2.4%. The sequenced sample was PBMCs from the stem cell graft donor, obtained from the stem cell graft. The receptors shown here come from a human donor who donated a stem cell graft to a child with acute lymphoblastic leukemia.

This clonotype has a handful of counts. The chain combines TRBV5-1 with TRBJ2-1; the match to TRBD2 covers 9 bases. Germline CDR1 and CDR2: SGHRS and YFSETQ. CDR3 length: 16 residues. Trimming cost V 4 bases and J 5 bases; bases outside gene matches: 10. CDR3 coding DNA: TGCGCCAGCAGCCCTATCCCAGCGGGAGGACACAATGAGCAGTTCTTC. Protein: CASSPIPAGGHNEQFF.

The CDR3 protein is CASSQDVSGRQDEQFF. The CDR3 coding sequence is TGTGCCAGCAGCCAAGATGTGAGCGGGAGACAGGATGAGCAGTTCTTC. This chain connects TRBV4-2 to TRBJ2-1; 8 nucleotides align to TRBD2. The J segment lost 8 bases and the V segment lost 0 bases, leaving 9 bases of the junction unmatched. From germline, CDR1 is LGHNA and CDR2 YNFKEQ. This CDR3 spans 16 amino acids.

In this sample, this clonotype turned up a few times. The chain combines TRBV29-1 with TRBJ2-2; no reliable D call. Deletions cut 4 bases from V and 4 bases from J, with 16 bases between. Germline assignment: CDR1 SQVTM and CDR2 ANQGSEA. The CDR3 is 15 amino acids. Written as DNA, the CDR3 is TGCAGCGTTGTACCCATGGCGAATCCCACCGGGGAGCTGTTTTTT. Translating it yields CSVVPMANPTGELFF.

The rearrangement uses TRBV18 and TRBJ2-7; 11 bases match TRBD2. V shed 0 bases and J 2 bases; nucleotides not matched to a gene: 3. The CDR3 consists of 16 residues. Germline lookup yields CDR1 KGHSH and CDR2 LQKENI. DNA of the CDR3: TGTGCCAGCTCACCACCCGGGACTAGCGGCCCCTACGAGCAGTACTTC. Translating it yields CASSPPGTSGPYEQYF.

This clonotype was found a few times. This chain uses TRBV7-3 with TRBJ2-5; D may correspond to TRBD1 or TRBD2 (6 bases each). The ends were cut back, 1 base at V and 5 bases at J, with 17 bases in the middle. CDR1 SGHTA and CDR2 FQGTGA come from the germline V gene. This CDR3 has 16 residues. The CDR3 sequence is CASSLRGRGAGETQYF. CDR3 nucleotides: TGTGCCAGCAGCTTAAGAGGAAGGGGGGCGGGGGAGACCCAGTACTTC. Full variable domain (outside the CDR3, taken from reference TRBV7-3 and TRBJ2-5): GAGVSQTPSNKVTEKGKYVELRCDPISGHTALYWYRQSLGQGPEFLIYFQGTGAADDSGLPNDRFFAVRPEGSVSTLKIQRTERGDSAVYLCASSLRGRGAGETQYFGPGTRLLVL.

CDR3 bases: TGTGCCAGCAGTTTATTGGCGGGACCGAGCTCCTACAATGAGCAGTTCTTC. Residues: CASSLLAGPSSYNEQFF. The V and J genes are TRBV27 and TRBJ2-1, with TRBD2 as a possible D gene (6 bases). Trimming removed 1 base at V and 0 bases at J, with 13 bases between. The CDR3 spans 17 residues. Germline V gene lookup returns CDR1 MNHEY and CDR2 SMNVEV (reference sequence).

The rearrangement uses TRBV7-2 and TRBJ1-2; possibly TRBD1 for D (5 bases). Germline V gene lookup returns CDR1 SGHTA and CDR2 FQGNSA. The CDR3 is 13 amino acids. The ends were cut back, 0 bases at V and 8 bases at J, with 10 bases in the middle. In DNA form, the CDR3 reads TGTGCCAGCAGCTTAGCGCAGGGCGGAGGCTACACCTTC. Translated, it gives CASSLAQGGGYTF.

The V and J genes are TRBV25-1 and TRBJ1-1; D is unclear. V gave up 3 bases and J gave up 8 bases, with 10 bases separating them. The germline V gene encodes CDR1 MGHDK and CDR2 SYGVNS. CDR3 length: 12 residues. DNA for the CDR3: TGTGCCAGCAGTGACTCCATCAGAGAAGCTTTCTTT. Protein product: CASSDSIREAFF.

The chain couples TRBV6-5 to TRBJ2-7, with 8 bases lining up with TRBD2. CDR1 and CDR2 (germline): MNHEY, SVGAGI. This CDR3 spans 18 amino acids. The J segment lost 0 bases and the V segment lost 2 bases, leaving 12 bases of the junction unmatched. CDR3 sequence reads: CASSYPGLVALSSYEQYF. The CDR3 nucleotides read TGTGCCAGCAGTTACCCGGGACTAGTTGCCCTCAGCTCCTACGAGCAGTACTTC.

The CDR3 coding sequence is TGTGCCATCAGTATCCCAGGCGGCGGGAGGGCGGGCAATGAGCAGTTCTTC. As protein: CAISIPGGGRAGNEQFF. The rearrangement uses TRBV10-3 and TRBJ2-1; TRBD2 matches 9 bases. V shed 5 bases, J shed 6 bases, and the junction held 14 bases outside the gene matches. CDR3 length: 17 residues. Germline V CDR1 and CDR2: ENHRY, SYGVKD.

This clonotype has ten or more counts. V gene TRBV12-3 or TRBV12-4 combines with J gene TRBJ2-7, with TRBD2 as a possible D gene (6 bases). The CDR3 consists of 13 residues. The V end lost 3 bases, the J end lost 6 bases, and 12 bases lay between the germline ends. Here the CDR3 DNA reads TGTGCCAGCAGTTTTGACCGCGGGATCGAGCAGTACTTC. Its protein is CASSFDRGIEQYF.

The V call is TRBV7-2, the J call TRBJ2-5; D possibly corresponds to TRBD2 (5 bases). The germline V and J ends were trimmed by 1 base and 4 bases, with 10 bases remaining between them. The germline V gene has CDR1 SGHTA and CDR2 FQGNSA. This CDR3 comprises 14 residues. CDR3 sequence (DNA): TGTGCCAGCAGCTTAGATCTGGGGAGAGAGACCCAGTACTTC. Translated: CASSLDLGRETQYF. The complete variable domain, with remaining parts taken from reference TRBV7-2 and TRBJ2-5, reads GAGVSQSPSNKVTEKGKDVELRCDPISGHTALYWYRQSLGQGLEFLIYFQGNSAPDKSGLPSDRFSAERTGGSVSTLTIQRTQQEDSAVYLCASSLDLGRETQYFGPGTRLLVL.

This clonotype was found many times. J is TRBJ1-1 and V is TRBV4-3; 7 bases align to TRBD1. The CDR3 loop spans 18 amino acids. Germline V gives CDR1 LGHNA, CDR2 YSLEER. With V trimmed by 4 bases and J by 3 bases, 17 bases remained unmatched. The CDR3 loop reads CASSPGGLTGTDHTEAFF. The CDR3 coding sequence is TGCGCCAGCAGCCCTGGGGGCCTTACCGGGACAGACCACACTGAAGCTTTCTTT.

Comments on this clonotype: Sequence at one end of the junction differs from germline and may be a read error. The V and J genes are TRBV2 and TRBJ2-7; 8 nucleotides match TRBD2. The CDR3 sequence is 15 residues long. Germline CDR1 is SNHLY and CDR2 is FYNNEI. The DNA for the CDR3 is TGTGTCAGCAAGGTTGACGGGAGGGCCTTATACGAGCAGTACTTC. It yields the protein CVSKVDGRALYEQYF. Full variable domain (rest looked up from reference TRBV2 and TRBJ2-7): EPEVTQTPSHQVTQMGQEVILRCVPISNHLYFYWYRQILGQKVEFLVSFYNNEISEKSEIFDDQFSVERPDGSNFTLKIRSTKLEDSAMYFCVSKVDGRALYEQYFGPGTRLTVT.

This clonotype was observed many times. This rearrangement joins TRBV4-3 to TRBJ2-7; D is ambiguous. Germline CDR1 reads LGHNA; CDR2 reads YSLEER. This CDR3 has 13 amino acids. The V end lost 0 bases, the J end lost 0 bases, and 3 bases lay between the germline ends. The CDR3 nucleotides read TGCGCCAGCAGCCAAGATTACTCCTACGAGCAGTACTTC. This codes for CASSQDYSYEQYF.

The chain links TRBV19 to TRBJ2-7, with D possibly TRBD1 on 6 matching bases. Germline CDR1 LNHDA, CDR2 SQIVND (reference sequence). The V end was cut by 5 bases, the J end by 4 bases, with 18 bases between. The CDR3 runs 15 residues. CDR3 in amino acids: CASSLQGSTLYEQYF. The CDR3 nucleotides are TGTGCCAGTAGTCTGCAGGGGTCGACCCTTTACGAGCAGTACTTC.

This clonotype was seen a few times. This rearrangement joins TRBV5-1 to TRBJ2-1; D is undetermined. The CDR3 extends over 15 amino acids. V was pared by 0 bases and J by 3 bases, with 10 bases between. Germline V gene data show CDR1 as SGHRS and CDR2 as YFSETQ. The CDR3 DNA sequence: TGCGCCAGCAGCTTGGCCCTGACAAACTACAATGAGCAGTTCTTC. Translation: CASSLALTNYNEQFF.

The rearrangement uses TRBV28 and TRBJ1-1; D might be TRBD1 (5 bases). The V gene lost 2 bases and the J gene lost 4 bases, with 11 bases spanning the gap. The CDR3 extends over 14 amino acids. Germline V gene data show CDR1 as MDHEN and CDR2 as SYDVKM. In DNA form, the CDR3 reads TGTGCCAGCAGTTTAACGACAGCAGGCACTGAAGCTTTCTTT. Translation gives CASSLTTAGTEAFF.

This clonotype turned up a few times. The rearrangement uses TRBV11-2 and TRBJ2-1; 14 bases align to TRBD2. This CDR3 spans 16 amino acids. Germline V gene sequence: CDR1 SGHAT, CDR2 FQNNGV. V shed 3 bases and J 7 bases; nucleotides not matched to a gene: 5. This CDR3 reads CASSLHGTSGRNEQFF. For the CDR3, the DNA is TGTGCCAGCAGCTTGCACGGGACTAGCGGGAGAAATGAGCAGTTCTTC.

This clonotype was picked up many times. This chain connects TRBV6-1 to TRBJ1-1; 7 positions match TRBD1. There are 14 residues in the CDR3. Losses at the gene ends were 3 bases for V and 11 bases for J; bases not matched to a gene: 12. CDR1 is MNHNS and CDR2 is SASEGT in the germline V gene. CDR3 protein: CASSEETGFFSAFF. CDR3 nucleotides: TGTGCCAGCAGTGAGGAGACAGGGTTCTTCTCGGCTTTCTTT.